This T cell receptor (beta chain) was profiled in a study of blood T cell repertoires in COVID-19. Study in general: Italy, Spain and the United States were the sources of the convalescent and acute COVID-19 samples. In each case, the material was cDNA or gDNA derived from T cells, B-cell-depleted T cells, or PBMCs.

As originally analysed: Nucleated cell number was recorded as an estimate derived from reference gene primer amplification. The table came from immunoSEQ multiplex PCR; TCRdb's copy has only in-frame clones and leaves some out. V, J and clone size derive from that table, while D and trimming were established from the DNA sequence. In the table there are under 120,000 clones, about 88% of which are singletons. The CDR3 sequence is 16 residues long. Germline CDR1 reads SGHVS; CDR2 reads FNYEAQ. V shed 5 bases, J shed 0 bases, and the junction held 9 bases outside the gene matches. The gene calls are TRBV7-6 and TRBJ1-2, with 7 bases identical to TRBD1. The sequenced sample was peripheral blood. The receptor was isolated from a human donor in a cohort sampled during active COVID-19. The CDR3 region is CASSPRTGAANYGYTF. CDR3 DNA sequence: TGTGCCAGCAGCCCCAGGACAGGAGCTGCTAACTATGGCTACACCTTC.